The following is a T cell receptor beta chain sequence with its context. The data belong to a study of blood T cell repertoires in COVID-19. About the research overall: PBMCs, B-cell-depleted T cells, or T cells were the source of the cDNA or gDNA that made up the material.

The length of the CDR3 is 15 residues. V lost 0 bases and J 6 bases, leaving 12 bases between the germline ends. Germline V lookup: CDR1 SGHNT, CDR2 YYREEE (reference sequence). This table comes from immunoSEQ multiplex PCR, and its TCRdb copy is limited to in-frame clones, with some not included. The sample includes around 170,000 clones, approximately 79% of them seen just once. The receptor was isolated from a woman older than 75 with acute or convalescent COVID-19. The genes are TRBV5-4 and TRBJ2-2; D is undetermined. Sequencing was carried out using peripheral blood. The CDR3 DNA reads TGTGCCAGCAGCTTGGATTTTTCCCGGGCCGGGGAGCTGTTTTTT. Protein: CASSLDFSRAGELFF.